This entry lists 2 T cell receptor beta chains sequenced from one sample in a study of memory CD4+ T cells and cytomegalovirus serostatus. Data came from immunoSEQ multiplex PCR; TCRdb stores just in-frame clones and leaves some out. The table includes around 40,000 clones, roughly 80% detected once. The sort gate was single viable CD3+CD4+CD8-CD45RO+ cells for memory CD4+ T cells. Sequenced sample: memory CD4+ T cells from blood. The receptors come from an adult in good health and CMV-seronegative.

This clone was counted between two and nine times. V usage is TRBV7-8 and J usage is TRBJ1-1, with D unresolved. CDR3 length equals 12 residues. Trimming cost V 4 bases and J 6 bases, with 9 bases left between them. From germline, CDR1 is SGHVS and CDR2 FQNEAQ. The DNA of the CDR3 is TGTGCCAGCAGCTCCCACTCGGCTGAAGCTTTCTTT. Amino acid sequence: CASSSHSAEAFF.

The chain recombines TRBV7-9 with TRBJ1-3; no clear D gene. The V gene lost 7 bases and the J gene lost 6 bases, with 28 bases spanning the gap. The germline CDR1 and CDR2 sequences are SEHNR and FQNEAQ (reference sequence). There are 18 residues in the CDR3. The CDR3, as DNA: TGTGCCAGCACCCCAGGTGGGCTCCGAGGCGATCGGACAAACACCATATATTTT. Amino acids: CASTPGGLRGDRTNTIYF.